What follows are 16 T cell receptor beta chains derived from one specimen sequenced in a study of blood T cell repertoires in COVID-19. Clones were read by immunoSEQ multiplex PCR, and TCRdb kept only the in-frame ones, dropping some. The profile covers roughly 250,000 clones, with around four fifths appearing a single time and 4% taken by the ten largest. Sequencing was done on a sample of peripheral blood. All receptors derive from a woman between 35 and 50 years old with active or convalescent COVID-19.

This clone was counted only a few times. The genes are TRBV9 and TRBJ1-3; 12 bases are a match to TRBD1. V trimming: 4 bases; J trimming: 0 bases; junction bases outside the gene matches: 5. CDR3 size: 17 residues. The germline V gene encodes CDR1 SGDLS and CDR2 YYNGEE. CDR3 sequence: CASSPGTGGSSGNTIYF. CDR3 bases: TGTGCCAGCAGCCCTGGGACAGGGGGCAGCTCTGGAAACACCATATATTTT. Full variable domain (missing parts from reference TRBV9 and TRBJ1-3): DSGVTQTPKHLITATGQRVTLRCSPRSGDLSVYWYQQSLDQGLQFLIQYYNGEERAKGNILERFSAQQFPDLHSELNLSSLELGDSALYFCASSPGTGGSSGNTIYFGEGSWLTVV.

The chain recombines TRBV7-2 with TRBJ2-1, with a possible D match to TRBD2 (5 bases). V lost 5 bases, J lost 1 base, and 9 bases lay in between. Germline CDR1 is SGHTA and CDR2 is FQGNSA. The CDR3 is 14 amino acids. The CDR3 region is CASSPGLSYNEQFF. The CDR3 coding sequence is TGTGCCAGCAGCCCGGGGTTATCCTACAATGAGCAGTTCTTC.

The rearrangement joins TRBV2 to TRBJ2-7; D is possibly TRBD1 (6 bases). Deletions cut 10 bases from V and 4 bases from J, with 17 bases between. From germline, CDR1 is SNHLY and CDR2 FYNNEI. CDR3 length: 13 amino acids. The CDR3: CATVRGQLYEQYV. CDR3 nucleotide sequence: TGTGCCACCGTCCGAGGACAGTTGTACGAGCAGTACGTC.

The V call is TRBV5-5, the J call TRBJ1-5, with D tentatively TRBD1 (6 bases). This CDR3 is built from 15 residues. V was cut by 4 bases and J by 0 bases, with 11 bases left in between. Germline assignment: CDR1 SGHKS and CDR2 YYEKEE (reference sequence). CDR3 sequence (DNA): TGTGCCAGCAGCAGGACAGAAAATAGCAATCAGCCCCAGCATTTT. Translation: CASSRTENSNQPQHF.

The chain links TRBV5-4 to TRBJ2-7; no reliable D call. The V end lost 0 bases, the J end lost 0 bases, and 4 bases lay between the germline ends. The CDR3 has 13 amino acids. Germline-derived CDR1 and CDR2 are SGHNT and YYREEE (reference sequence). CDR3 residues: CASSLEASYEQYV. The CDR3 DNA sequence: TGTGCCAGCAGCTTGGAAGCCTCCTACGAGCAGTACGTC.

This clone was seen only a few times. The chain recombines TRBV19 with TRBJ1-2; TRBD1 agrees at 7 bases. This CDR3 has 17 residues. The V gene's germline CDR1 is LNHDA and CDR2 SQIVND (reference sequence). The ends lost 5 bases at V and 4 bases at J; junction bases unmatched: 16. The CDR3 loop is CASSEGPGQAIAYGYTF. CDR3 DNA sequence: TGTGCCAGTAGTGAGGGGCCCGGACAGGCCATTGCCTATGGCTACACCTTC.

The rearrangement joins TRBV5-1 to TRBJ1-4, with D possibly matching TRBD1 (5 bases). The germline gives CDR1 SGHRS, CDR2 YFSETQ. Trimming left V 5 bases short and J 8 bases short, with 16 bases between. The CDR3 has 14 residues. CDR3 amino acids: CASSFDRTNEKLFF. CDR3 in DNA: TGCGCCAGCAGTTTCGACAGAACAAACGAAAAACTGTTTTTT.

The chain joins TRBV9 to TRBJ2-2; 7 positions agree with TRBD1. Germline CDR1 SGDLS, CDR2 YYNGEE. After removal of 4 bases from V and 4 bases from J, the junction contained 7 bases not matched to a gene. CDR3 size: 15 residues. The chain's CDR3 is CASSPRTGSTGELFF. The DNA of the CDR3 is TGTGCCAGCAGCCCCCGGACAGGTAGCACCGGGGAGCTGTTTTTT.

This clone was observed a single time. The CDR3 bases are TGCGCCAGCAGCTTTCTCAGGGGGCCTCCTGAGCAGTTCTTC. Its protein is CASSFLRGPPEQFF. V gene TRBV5-1 combines with J gene TRBJ2-1; 8 positions match TRBD1. J gave up 9 bases and V 2 bases, and 7 bases lay outside the gene matches. The CDR3 extends over 14 amino acids. Germline lookup yields CDR1 SGHRS and CDR2 YFSETQ. The variable domain in full, completed from reference TRBV5-1 and TRBJ2-1, reads KAGVTQTPRYLIKTRGQQVTLSCSPISGHRSVSWYQQTPGQGLQFLFEYFSETQRNKGNFPGRFSGRQFSNSRSEMNVSTLELGDSALYLCASSFLRGPPEQFFGPGTRLTVL.

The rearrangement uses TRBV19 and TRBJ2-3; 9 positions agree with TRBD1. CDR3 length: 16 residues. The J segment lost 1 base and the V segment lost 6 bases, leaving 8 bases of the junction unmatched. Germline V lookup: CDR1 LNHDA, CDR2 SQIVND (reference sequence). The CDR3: CASSRSRDRGTDTQYF. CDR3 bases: TGTGCCAGTAGCCGGTCCCGGGACAGGGGCACAGATACGCAGTATTTT.

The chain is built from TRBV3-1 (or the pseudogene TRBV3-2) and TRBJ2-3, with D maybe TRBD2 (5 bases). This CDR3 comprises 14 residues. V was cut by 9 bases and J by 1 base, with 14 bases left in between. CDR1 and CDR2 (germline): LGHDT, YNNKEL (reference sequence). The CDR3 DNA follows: TGTGCCAGTTCGCCGGGGTTAGGCACAGATACGCAGTATTTT. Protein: CASSPGLGTDTQYF.

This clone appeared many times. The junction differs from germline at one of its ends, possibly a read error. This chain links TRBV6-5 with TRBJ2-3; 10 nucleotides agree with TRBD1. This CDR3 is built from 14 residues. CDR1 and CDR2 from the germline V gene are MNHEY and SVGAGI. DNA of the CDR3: TGTGCCAGCAGTACCAGGACAGGGGGGGATAAGCAGTATTTT. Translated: CASSTRTGGDKQYF.

CDR3 in amino acids: CATSRVPPGDEKLFF. The CDR3 DNA is TGTGCCACCAGCAGAGTGCCACCGGGAGATGAAAAACTGTTTTTT. The chain carries TRBV15 and TRBJ1-4; D call uncertain. CDR3 length: 15 residues. Per germline, CDR1 LNHNV and CDR2 YYDKDF (reference sequence). Trimming cost V 1 base and J 6 bases, with 12 bases left between them.

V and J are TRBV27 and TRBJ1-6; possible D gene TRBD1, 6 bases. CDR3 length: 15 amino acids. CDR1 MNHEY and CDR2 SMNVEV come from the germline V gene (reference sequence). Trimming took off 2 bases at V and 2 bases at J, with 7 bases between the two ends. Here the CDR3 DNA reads TGTGCCAGCAGTTTAACAGGGACCTATAATTCACCCCTCCACTTT. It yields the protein CASSLTGTYNSPLHF.

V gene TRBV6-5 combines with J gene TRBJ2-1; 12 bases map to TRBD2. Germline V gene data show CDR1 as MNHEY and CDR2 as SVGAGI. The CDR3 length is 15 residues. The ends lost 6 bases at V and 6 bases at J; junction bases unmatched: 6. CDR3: CASSGLAGTRNEQFF. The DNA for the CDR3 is TGTGCCAGCAGCGGACTAGCGGGGACTCGCAATGAGCAGTTCTTC.

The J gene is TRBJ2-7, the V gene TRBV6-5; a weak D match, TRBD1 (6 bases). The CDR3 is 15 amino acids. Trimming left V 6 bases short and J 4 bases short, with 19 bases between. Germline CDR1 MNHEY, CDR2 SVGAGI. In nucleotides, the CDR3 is TGTGCCAGCAGACGGCAGGGGCCCCAGGATTACGAGCAGTACTTC. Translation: CASRRQGPQDYEQYF.